This record looks at one TCR beta chain sequence and its context. As yet, its antigen is unknown. Trimming took 3 bases from V and 8 from J; bases not matched to a gene: 8. Germline-derived CDR1 and CDR2 are LNHDA and SQIVND (reference sequence). The CDR3 loop spans 16 amino acids. TCRB transcripts that were expressed got sequenced, as all of the isolated RNA had been reverse transcribed. The repertoire was sequenced with immunoSEQ multiplex PCR; TCRdb's copy has only in-frame clones and lacks some. The sample has under 350,000 clones, around 24% seen once; the top ten hold about 0.012%. These data are taken from a study of beta chain features in type 1 diabetes. Study-wide points: Type 1 diabetes patients had moderately but significantly shorter TCRB CDR3s in all four CD4+ subsets.

The source of this sequence is a woman in her 30s with type 1 diabetes. Sequencing input: naive CD4+ T cells from blood. This rearrangement joins TRBV19 to TRBJ2-1; 12 bases are a match to TRBD2. CDR3 protein: CASSILAGGPVYEQFF. The CDR3 DNA sequence: TGTGCCAGTAGTATTCTAGCGGGAGGGCCGGTTTATGAGCAGTTCTTC.